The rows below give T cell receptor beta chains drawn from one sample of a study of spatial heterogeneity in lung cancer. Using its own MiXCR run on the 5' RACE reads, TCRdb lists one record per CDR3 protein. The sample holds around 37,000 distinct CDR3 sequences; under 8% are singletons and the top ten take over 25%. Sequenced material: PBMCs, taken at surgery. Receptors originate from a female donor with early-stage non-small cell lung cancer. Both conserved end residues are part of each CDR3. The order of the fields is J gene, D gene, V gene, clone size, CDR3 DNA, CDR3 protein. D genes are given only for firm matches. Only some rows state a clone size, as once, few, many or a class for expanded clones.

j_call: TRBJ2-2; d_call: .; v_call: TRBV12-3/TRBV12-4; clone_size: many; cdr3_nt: TGTGCCAGCAGCAGGGACCCCGGGGAGCTGTTTTTT; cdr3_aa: CASSRDPGELFF
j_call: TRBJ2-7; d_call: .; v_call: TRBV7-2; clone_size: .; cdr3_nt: TGTGCCAGCAGCCCTTCAACGTTCAGGGTCTACGAGCAGTACTTC; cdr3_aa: CASSPSTFRVYEQYF
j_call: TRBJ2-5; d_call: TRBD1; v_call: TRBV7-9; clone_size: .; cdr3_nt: TGTGCCAGCAGCTCGGGACCGGGACAGCGTCAAGAGACCCAGTACTTC; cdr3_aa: CASSSGPGQRQETQYF
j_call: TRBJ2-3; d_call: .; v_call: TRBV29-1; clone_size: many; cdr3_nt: TGCAGCGTCCAAGGGGACATGGTCACAGATACGCAGTATTTT; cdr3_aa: CSVQGDMVTDTQYF
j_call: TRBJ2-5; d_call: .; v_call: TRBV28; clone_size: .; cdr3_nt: TGTGCCAGCAGAGAGGGGGGGCGGGTAGAGACCCAGTACTTC; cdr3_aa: CASREGGRVETQYF
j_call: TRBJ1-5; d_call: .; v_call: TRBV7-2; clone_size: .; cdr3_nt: TGTGCCAGCAGCTTAATGGCAGTAAGCAATCAGCCCCAGCATTTT; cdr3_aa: CASSLMAVSNQPQHF
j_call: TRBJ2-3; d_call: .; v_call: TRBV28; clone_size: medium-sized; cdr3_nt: TGTGCCAGCAGTTTGCTCGGGACTCTACCACCAGATACGCAGTATTTT; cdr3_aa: CASSLLGTLPPDTQYF
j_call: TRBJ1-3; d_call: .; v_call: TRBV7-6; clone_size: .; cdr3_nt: TGTGCCAGCAGCCTATTGGCAGACCCCGGCACTGGAAACACCATATATTTT; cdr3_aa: CASSLLADPGTGNTIYF
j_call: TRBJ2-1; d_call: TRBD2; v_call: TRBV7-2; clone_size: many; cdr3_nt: TGTGCCAGCAGCGGTCGGGCGACTAGCAGTGAGCAGTTCTTC; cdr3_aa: CASSGRATSSEQFF
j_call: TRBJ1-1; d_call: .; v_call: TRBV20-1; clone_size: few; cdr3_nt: TGCAGTGCTAGCTCACAGATGAACACTGAAGCTTTCTTT; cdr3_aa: CSASSQMNTEAFF
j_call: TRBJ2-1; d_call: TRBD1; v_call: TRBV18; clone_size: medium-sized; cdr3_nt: TGTGCCAGCTCACCGGGACAGGACCCCCTCAATGAGCAGTTCTTC; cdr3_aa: CASSPGQDPLNEQFF
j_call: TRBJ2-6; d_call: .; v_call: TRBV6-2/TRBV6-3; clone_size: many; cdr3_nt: TGTGCCAGCAGTTACGGTTGGGGGCAGAGACCTGGGGCCAACGTCCTGACTTTC; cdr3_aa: CASSYGWGQRPGANVLTF
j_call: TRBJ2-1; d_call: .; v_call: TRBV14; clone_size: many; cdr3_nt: TGTGCCAGCAGCCCCCGGGACTTCTACAATGAGCAGTTCTTC; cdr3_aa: CASSPRDFYNEQFF
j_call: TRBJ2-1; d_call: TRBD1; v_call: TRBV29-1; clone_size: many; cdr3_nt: TGCAGCGGTAGGGACAGGGGTCGGAATGAGCAGTTCTTC; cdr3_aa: CSGRDRGRNEQFF
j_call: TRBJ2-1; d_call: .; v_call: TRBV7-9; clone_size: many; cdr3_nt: TGTGCCAGCAGCTTAGCATGGGGGAGTGAGCAGTTCTTC; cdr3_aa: CASSLAWGSEQFF
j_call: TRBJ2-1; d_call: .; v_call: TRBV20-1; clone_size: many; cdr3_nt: TGCAGTGGAAAGACTAGTCGAGGGTCAAGCTCCTACAATGAGCAGTTCTTC; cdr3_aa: CSGKTSRGSSSYNEQFF